The next 31 T cell receptor beta chains were all read from a single sample in a study of Ad26.COV2.S vaccination and SARS-CoV-2 variants. Treatment: approximately 18 received Ad26.COV2.S at low or high dose, single or two shots; roughly 5 received placebo; per-sample allocation not given. On day 63 after the first injection, vaccine and placebo recipients gave samples. The protocol was immunoSEQ multiplex PCR, while the TCRdb copy is restricted to in-frame clones and leaves out a portion. The repertoire holds roughly 400,000 clones, with about 90% as singletons. The sequenced sample was peripheral blood, obtained in a trial of Ad26.COV2.S vaccine versus placebo. The source of these receptors is a person between 18 and 59 years old who received the Ad26.COV2.S COVID-19 vaccine or a placebo.

In its sample, this clone was seen once. The chain links TRBV7-9 to TRBJ2-1; a weak D match, TRBD2 (6 bases). With 1 base removed from V and 6 bases from J, the gap between germline ends came to 13 bases. This CDR3 spans 15 amino acids. Germline-derived CDR1 and CDR2 are SEHNR and FQNEAQ (reference sequence). CDR3 loop: CASSLGGARINEQFF. CDR3 coding DNA: TGTGCCAGCAGCTTAGGCGGGGCCCGAATCAATGAGCAGTTCTTC.

The sample holds a few counts of this clone. V gene TRBV7-3 combines with J gene TRBJ2-7; TRBD1 or TRBD2 may be the D gene (5 bases each). V was cut by 5 bases and J by 0 bases, with 14 bases left in between. The CDR3 consists of 15 residues. From germline, CDR1 is SGHTA and CDR2 FQGTGA. The CDR3 DNA is TGTGCCAGCAGCATTCGGGACGGCGGCTCCTACGAGCAGTACTTC. It specifies CASSIRDGGSYEQYF.

V and J are TRBV18 and TRBJ2-7, with 11 bases matching TRBD1. The CDR3 has 16 amino acids. V gave up 0 bases and J gave up 6 bases; unmatched junction bases: 7. Germline CDR1 and CDR2: KGHSH and LQKENI. CDR3 bases: TGTGCCAGCTCACCACCGGTCGGGACAGGGGGAGGCGAGCAGTACTTC. Translated, it gives CASSPPVGTGGGEQYF.

The chain joins TRBV4-2 to TRBJ2-7, with 11 bases that match TRBD2. With 0 bases clipped from V and 6 bases from J, the junction kept 13 bases outside the gene matches. Germline V CDR1 and CDR2: LGHNA, YNFKEQ. The CDR3 runs to 18 residues. The CDR3 coding sequence is TGTGCCAGCAGCCAAGATGGGGGGAGTAGCGGGAGGGCCTCCGAGCAGTACTTC. This encodes CASSQDGGSSGRASEQYF.

The V call is TRBV7-9, the J call TRBJ2-7; D gene unclear. CDR1 SEHNR and CDR2 FQNEAQ come from the germline V gene (reference sequence). The V and J ends lost 2 bases and 3 bases respectively, with 5 bases between them. This CDR3 spans 12 amino acids. CDR3 sequence: CASSLMDYEQYF. CDR3 DNA sequence: TGTGCCAGCAGCTTAATGGACTACGAGCAGTACTTC. The whole variable domain, remainder taken from reference TRBV7-9 and TRBJ2-7, is DTGVSQNPRHKITKRGQNVTFRCDPISEHNRLYWYRQTLGQGPEFLTYFQNEAQLEKSRLLSDRFSAERPKGSFSTLEIQRTEQGDSAMYLCASSLMDYEQYFGPGTRLTVT.

A note on this clone: Additional DNA sequences in this sample encode the identical CDR3. CDR3 amino acids: CASSSQGYEQYF. The CDR3 region has the DNA TGTGCCAGCAGTTCACAGGGGTACGAGCAGTACTTC. This rearrangement joins TRBV12-3 or TRBV12-4 to TRBJ2-7; TRBD1 matches at 7 bases. The CDR3 is 12 residues long. The V gene end was trimmed by 4 bases and the J gene end by 4 bases; junction bases not matched to a gene: 1.

The chain combines TRBV4-2 with TRBJ1-1, with 9 bases identical to TRBD1. There are 15 residues in the CDR3. Per the germline V gene, CDR1 is LGHNA and CDR2 is YNFKEQ. The V gene end was trimmed by 4 bases and the J gene end by 5 bases; junction bases not matched to a gene: 8. CDR3 in amino acids: CASSLTRTGETEAFF. The DNA of the CDR3 is TGTGCCAGCAGCCTCACACGGACAGGGGAAACTGAAGCTTTCTTT.

This sequence joins TRBV7-9 and TRBJ2-1; 7 positions agree with TRBD2. From germline, CDR1 is SEHNR and CDR2 FQNEAQ (reference sequence). V was pared by 1 base and J by 10 bases, with 7 bases of the junction left unmatched. The CDR3 sequence is 14 residues long. This CDR3 reads CASSLGGLTAEQFF. CDR3 in DNA: TGTGCCAGCAGCTTAGGGGGACTAACAGCAGAGCAGTTCTTC.

The chain employs TRBV7-2 and TRBJ2-7; 7 positions agree with TRBD2. Losses at the gene ends were 4 bases for V and 2 bases for J; bases not matched to a gene: 5. The CDR3 has 14 amino acids. In germline, CDR1 is SGHTA, CDR2 FQGNSA. The CDR3, as DNA: TGTGCCAGCAGCTCCACCGGACTAGCCTACGAGCAGTACTTC. It translates to CASSSTGLAYEQYF.

This chain joins TRBV2 and TRBJ2-3; 7 nucleotides align to TRBD1. Germline loops: CDR1 SNHLY, CDR2 FYNNEI. The CDR3 is 14 residues long. The J segment lost 4 bases and the V segment lost 7 bases, leaving 8 bases of the junction unmatched. The DNA for the CDR3 is TGTGCCAGCACTAGGGGGCCCAGTTCAGATACGCAGTATTTT. Protein sequence: CASTRGPSSDTQYF. The full variable domain, with the rest looked up from reference TRBV2 and TRBJ2-3, is EPEVTQTPSHQVTQMGQEVILRCVPISNHLYFYWYRQILGQKVEFLVSFYNNEISEKSEIFDDQFSVERPDGSNFTLKIRSTKLEDSAMYFCASTRGPSSDTQYFGPGTRLTVL.

The J gene is TRBJ2-7, the V gene TRBV27; weak D call: TRBD2 (7 bases). The CDR3 contains 17 residues. Germline CDR1 reads MNHEY; CDR2 reads SMNVEV (reference sequence). Trimming removed 2 bases at V and 2 bases at J, with 19 bases between. The CDR3 DNA sequence: TGTGCCAGCAGTTTAAGGGGGGGAGAAGGAATCACCTACGAGCAGTACTTC. It yields the protein CASSLRGGEGITYEQYF.

The rearrangement joins TRBV28 to TRBJ1-2; D is perhaps TRBD1 (6 bases). Per germline, CDR1 MDHEN and CDR2 SYDVKM. Trimming stripped 3 bases from V and 2 bases from J, with 7 bases between. This CDR3 comprises 13 residues. DNA for the CDR3: TGTGCCAGCAGTTTTGGGGGCAACTATGGCTACACCTTC. It is translated as CASSFGGNYGYTF.

The chain employs TRBV2 and TRBJ1-1; weak D call: TRBD1 (5 bases). CDR3 length: 13 amino acids. CDR1 SNHLY and CDR2 FYNNEI come from the germline V gene. V gave up 11 bases and J gave up 4 bases, with 17 bases separating them. This chain's CDR3 is CAPTRGGGTEAFF. CDR3 nucleotide sequence: TGTGCCCCTACGCGGGGGGGAGGCACTGAAGCTTTCTTT.

V is TRBV11-2 and J is TRBJ1-1; 7 positions agree with TRBD1. The junction had 5 bases not matched to a gene; V was cut back by 2 bases and J by 8 bases. This CDR3 comprises 13 residues. CDR1 and CDR2 from the germline V gene are SGHAT and FQNNGV. Written as DNA, the CDR3 is TGTGCCAGCAGCTTACCTCCGGGACAGGAAGCTTTCTTT. It codes for CASSLPPGQEAFF.

CDR3 protein: CASSSGRTSGRSSSYNEQFF. The CDR3 nucleotides are TGCGCCAGCAGCTCGGGAAGGACTAGCGGGAGGTCCAGCTCCTACAATGAGCAGTTCTTC. The chain couples TRBV5-1 to TRBJ2-1; TRBD2 agrees at 14 bases. Looked up from germline, CDR1 is SGHRS and CDR2 is YFSETQ. The CDR3 totals 20 residues. V lost 3 bases to trimming and J lost 0 bases; unmatched junction nucleotides: 11.

The chain joins TRBV2 to TRBJ1-1; perhaps TRBD1 as D (5 bases). In germline, CDR1 is SNHLY, CDR2 FYNNEI. The germline V and J ends were trimmed by 1 base and 5 bases, with 11 bases remaining between them. The CDR3 length is 14 residues. The CDR3 here is CASSEEGVGTEAFF. The CDR3 DNA reads TGTGCCAGCAGTGAAGAAGGGGTGGGAACTGAAGCTTTCTTT.

The chain joins TRBV7-9 to TRBJ2-7; D is unclear. Trimming left V 5 bases short and J 2 bases short, with 16 bases between. The CDR3 contains 15 residues. The germline V gene has CDR1 SEHNR and CDR2 FQNEAQ (reference sequence). The CDR3 here is CASSPRPALPYEQYF. The CDR3 bases are TGTGCCAGCAGCCCCCGCCCGGCACTACCCTACGAGCAGTACTTC. The full variable domain, rest sourced from reference TRBV7-9 and TRBJ2-7, is DTGVSQNPRHKITKRGQNVTFRCDPISEHNRLYWYRQTLGQGPEFLTYFQNEAQLEKSRLLSDRFSAERPKGSFSTLEIQRTEQGDSAMYLCASSPRPALPYEQYFGPGTRLTVT.

V is TRBV27 and J is TRBJ2-6; D might be TRBD2 (6 bases). Deletions cut 1 base from V and 0 bases from J, with 19 bases between. This CDR3 has 20 residues. The V gene's germline CDR1 is MNHEY and CDR2 SMNVEV (reference sequence). The CDR3 sequence: CASSLYAPRGGHSGANVLTF. The CDR3 DNA sequence: TGTGCCAGCAGTTTATATGCCCCGCGGGGTGGTCACTCTGGGGCCAACGTCCTGACTTTC.

J is TRBJ2-7 and V is TRBV15, with TRBD1 matching over 7 bases. The V segment lost 1 base and the J segment 2 bases; nucleotides outside the gene matches: 5. CDR3 length: 15 residues. CDR1 and CDR2 (germline): LNHNV, YYDKDF (reference sequence). This CDR3 reads CATSRGDSETYEQYF. CDR3 sequence (DNA): TGTGCCACCAGCAGAGGGGACAGCGAGACCTACGAGCAGTACTTC. The whole variable domain, filled in from reference TRBV15 and TRBJ2-7, reads DAMVIQNPRYQVTQFGKPVTLSCSQTLNHNVMYWYQQKSSQAPKLLFHYYDKDFNNEADTPDNFQSRRPNTSFCFLDIRSPGLGDTAMYLCATSRGDSETYEQYFGPGTRLTVT.

This chain joins TRBV21-1 and TRBJ2-1; TRBD2 is the table's D call and was not checked against the DNA. TRBV21-1 is given as a pseudogene. The CDR3 extends over 17 amino acids. The CDR3 loop is CASSKALRRVSYNEQFF. In DNA, the CDR3 is TGTGCCAGCAGCAAAGCGCTAAGGCGGGTCTCCTACAATGAGCAGTTCTTC.

The chain uses TRBV19 and TRBJ2-2; 10 bases align to TRBD1. The V segment lost 5 bases and the J segment 4 bases; nucleotides outside the gene matches: 4. Germline values: CDR1 LNHDA, CDR2 SQIVND (reference sequence). The CDR3 runs 15 residues. The DNA of the CDR3 is TGTGCCAGTAGTGCGGACAGGGGGATCACCGGGGAGCTGTTTTTT. Translating it yields CASSADRGITGELFF.

The chain uses TRBV6-4 and TRBJ2-2; 7 positions match TRBD1. V lost 2 bases to trimming and J lost 4 bases; unmatched junction nucleotides: 7. The CDR3 loop spans 16 amino acids. Germline lookup yields CDR1 MRHNA and CDR2 SNTAGT. The CDR3 sequence: CASSDRPGGLTGELFF. The CDR3 coding sequence is TGTGCCAGCAGTGACCGACCAGGGGGTCTCACCGGGGAGCTGTTTTTT.

The J gene is TRBJ1-6, the V gene TRBV30, with D hard to call. V shed 4 bases and J shed 7 bases, with 11 bases lying between them. The CDR3 is 13 amino acids. Per germline, CDR1 GTSNPN and CDR2 SVGIG (reference sequence). The CDR3: CAWTPSENSPLHF. The CDR3 nucleotides are TGTGCCTGGACTCCGTCTGAGAATTCACCCCTCCACTTT. Full variable domain (missing parts from reference TRBV30 and TRBJ1-6): SQTIHQWPATLVQPVGSPLSLECTVEGTSNPNLYWYRQAAGRGLQLLFYSVGIGQISSEVPQNLSASRPQDRQFILSSKKLLLSDSGFYLCAWTPSENSPLHFGNGTRLTVT.

The J gene is TRBJ2-5, the V gene TRBV18, with TRBD2 matching 7 bases. J gave up 5 bases and V 0 bases, and 3 bases lay outside the gene matches. Per germline, CDR1 KGHSH and CDR2 LQKENI. The length of the CDR3 is 14 residues. In nucleotides, the CDR3 is TGTGCCAGCTCACCACCGACTAGCAGGGAGACCCAGTACTTC. This codes for CASSPPTSRETQYF.

V usage is TRBV4-1 and J usage is TRBJ2-7; D is perhaps TRBD2 (6 bases). This CDR3 is built from 17 residues. Germline CDR1 and CDR2: MGHRA and YSYEKL. Trimming cost V 1 base and J 0 bases, with 16 bases left between them. CDR3 region: CASSQGLGGTLSYEQYF. CDR3 sequence (DNA): TGCGCCAGCAGCCAAGGTTTGGGGGGTACCCTCTCCTACGAGCAGTACTTC.

The V gene is TRBV6-5, the J gene TRBJ1-1; weak D call: TRBD1 (5 bases). V was trimmed by 6 bases and J by 10 bases, leaving 18 bases between them. From germline, CDR1 is MNHEY and CDR2 SVGAGI. There are 13 residues in the CDR3. The CDR3 region has the DNA TGTGCCAGCAGGTCTCAGGGACGGCGAAGAGCTTTCTTT. Protein sequence: CASRSQGRRRAFF.

The genes are TRBV6-5 and TRBJ1-1; tentatively, D is TRBD1 (5 bases). The ends were cut back, 4 bases at V and 3 bases at J, with 15 bases in the middle. The CDR3 contains 15 residues. CDR1 and CDR2 from the germline V gene are MNHEY and SVGAGI. CDR3 nucleotides: TGTGCCAGCAGTTTCAACTGGGGGGTTGACACTGAAGCTTTCTTT. Its translation: CASSFNWGVDTEAFF.

The chain uses TRBV7-2 and TRBJ1-1; D unclear. V lost 11 bases, J lost 4 bases, and 11 bases lay in between. Germline assignment: CDR1 SGHTA and CDR2 FQGNSA. This CDR3 is 11 amino acids long. CDR3 sequence reads: CACYRGTEAFF. In DNA form, the CDR3 reads TGTGCCTGTTACCGAGGCACTGAAGCTTTCTTT. The full variable domain, completed using reference TRBV7-2 and TRBJ1-1, is GAGVSQSPSNKVTEKGKDVELRCDPISGHTALYWYRQSLGQGLEFLIYFQGNSAPDKSGLPSDRFSAERTGGSVSTLTIQRTQQEDSAVYLCACYRGTEAFFGQGTRLTVV.

The chain employs TRBV14 and TRBJ2-7; a possible D gene is TRBD2 (5 bases). Germline V gene sequence: CDR1 SGHDN, CDR2 FVKESK. V lost 1 base to trimming and J lost 2 bases, with 15 bases between them. This CDR3 is 16 amino acids long. The CDR3 is CASSQGFRGKAYEQYF. The CDR3 coding sequence is TGTGCCAGCAGCCAAGGGTTCCGGGGAAAGGCCTACGAGCAGTACTTC. Using reference TRBV14 and TRBJ2-7 for the parts outside the CDR3, the full variable domain is EAGVTQFPSHSVIEKGQTVTLRCDPISGHDNLYWYRRVMGKEIKFLLHFVKESKQDESGMPNNRFLAERTGGTYSTLKVQPAELEDSGVYFCASSQGFRGKAYEQYFGPGTRLTVT.

The sample holds a few counts of this clone. The sample holds other DNA sequences that translate to the same CDR3. The chain carries TRBV9 and TRBJ1-1, with D tentatively TRBD1 (5 bases). The germline V gene has CDR1 SGDLS and CDR2 YYNGEE. The germline V and J ends were trimmed by 0 bases and 3 bases, with 9 bases remaining between them. This CDR3 is built from 14 residues. The CDR3 DNA reads TGTGCCAGCAGCGTAGCTCCGGGGGACACTGAAGCTTTCTTT. Translated, it gives CASSVAPGDTEAFF.

This clone occurred a few times. The CDR3 DNA follows: TGCGCCAGCAGCCAAGATCACCTTCCGGGGACCTACAATGAGCAGTTCTTC. Its translation: CASSQDHLPGTYNEQFF. V gene TRBV4-3 combines with J gene TRBJ2-1; weak D call: TRBD2 (5 bases). The CDR3 consists of 17 residues. The V gene lost 0 bases and the J gene lost 2 bases, with 14 bases spanning the gap. Germline lookup yields CDR1 LGHNA and CDR2 YSLEER.